The 24 T cell receptor beta chains below all came from one sample that was sequenced in a study of control samples from healthy donors and cancer patients (dated by TCRdb to the early 2020s). The library was built by means of the immunoSEQ multiplex PCR assay. The clones in this table, taken by TCRdb from immuneACCESS, are in-frame only. Not every clone is retained; where verified, under half of the shortfall comes from an unresolved V gene, and the cause of the rest is unknown. Across this sample there are 25,000 to 30,000 clones, with approximately 85% seen only once. The top ten clonotypes cover roughly 6.3% of the sample. Sequencing was performed on PBMCs. These receptors came from a woman between 55 and 75 years old with head and neck cancer.

The V call is TRBV19, the J call TRBJ2-7; tentatively, D is TRBD1 (5 bases). This CDR3 contains 12 residues. V gave up 4 bases and J gave up 6 bases, with 10 bases separating them. CDR1 LNHDA and CDR2 SQIVND come from the germline V gene (reference sequence). As DNA, the CDR3 is TGTGCCAGTAGTAGAGATACAGGCGAGCAGTACTTC. Translating gives CASSRDTGEQYF.

The chain employs TRBV6-5 and TRBJ2-7; 7 nucleotides match TRBD2. J lost 0 bases, V lost 7 bases, and 6 bases had no gene match. Germline V gives CDR1 MNHEY, CDR2 SVGAGI. This CDR3 is 14 amino acids long. For the CDR3, the DNA is TGTGCCAGCAAGTTGGGAGGGAACTCCTACGAGCAGTACTTC. The encoded protein is CASKLGGNSYEQYF.

Written as DNA, the CDR3 is TGCAGCGTCTCCGGGACAGGGGGCTACGAGCAGTACTTC. This encodes CSVSGTGGYEQYF. V is TRBV29-1 and J is TRBJ2-7; 11 bases line up with TRBD1. This CDR3 region has 13 residues. The J segment lost 3 bases and the V segment lost 6 bases, leaving 4 bases of the junction unmatched. The germline CDR1 and CDR2 sequences are SQVTM and ANQGSEA.

The rearrangement joins TRBV7-2 to TRBJ2-2, with TRBD2 identical over 10 bases. Germline CDR1 SGHTA, CDR2 FQGNSA. V was pared by 1 base and J by 7 bases, with 12 bases of the junction left unmatched. This CDR3 has 18 amino acids. The CDR3 nucleotides are TGTGCCAGCAGCTTAGTTTATGGGCGGACTAGCGGAAGCGGGGAGCTGTTTTTT. Protein sequence: CASSLVYGRTSGSGELFF.

The sample holds one count of this clone. V usage is TRBV3-1 (or the pseudogene TRBV3-2) and J usage is TRBJ1-1; D not certain. V dropped 1 base and J dropped 1 base, with 7 bases sitting between them. Germline V gene lookup returns CDR1 LGHDT and CDR2 YNNKEL (reference sequence). This CDR3 spans 14 amino acids. The CDR3 DNA reads as TGTGCCAGCAGCCAAGTCGCGTGGAACACTGAAGCTTTCTTT. Amino acid sequence: CASSQVAWNTEAFF.

V is TRBV11-3 and J is TRBJ2-3; D assignment may be TRBD1 or TRBD2 (5 bases each). Germline CDR1 SGHNT, CDR2 YENEEA. The CDR3 has 12 residues. The V gene lost 4 bases and the J gene lost 5 bases, with 7 bases spanning the gap. The CDR3 DNA reads as TGTGCCAGCAGCTCTGGGGGAGATACGCAGTATTTT. The encoded protein is CASSSGGDTQYF.

V usage is TRBV9 and J usage is TRBJ1-2; TRBD1 matches 7 bases. From germline, CDR1 is SGDLS and CDR2 YYNGEE. V was pared by 0 bases and J by 7 bases, with 9 bases of the junction left unmatched. The CDR3 extends over 15 amino acids. The CDR3 DNA reads TGTGCCAGCAGCGTAGATCTCGGGACAGCAACTGGCTACACCTTC. Its protein is CASSVDLGTATGYTF. The variable domain in full, completed from reference TRBV9 and TRBJ1-2, reads DSGVTQTPKHLITATGQRVTLRCSPRSGDLSVYWYQQSLDQGLQFLIQYYNGEERAKGNILERFSAQQFPDLHSELNLSSLELGDSALYFCASSVDLGTATGYTFGSGTRLTVV.

In its sample, this clone was seen once. The chain links TRBV7-9 to TRBJ1-2; TRBD1 aligns across 9 bases. This CDR3 spans 15 amino acids. Germline V gene data show CDR1 as SEHNR and CDR2 as FQNEAQ (reference sequence). With V trimmed by 4 bases and J by 8 bases, 11 bases remained unmatched. The CDR3, as DNA: TGTGCCAGCAGCTCAGGGACAGGGATACTATTCGGCTACACCTTC. Translating gives CASSSGTGILFGYTF.

The CDR3: CASSLWNTEAFF. The DNA for the CDR3 is TGTGCCAGCAGCTTGTGGAACACTGAAGCTTTCTTT. J is TRBJ1-1 and V is TRBV5-6; no firm D call. Trimming cost V 1 base and J 1 base, with 2 bases left between them. Germline V CDR1 and CDR2: SGHDT, YYEEEE. The CDR3 extends over 12 amino acids.

The rearrangement links TRBV3-1 (or the pseudogene TRBV3-2) to TRBJ1-1; D ambiguous. Germline V gene sequence: CDR1 LGHDT, CDR2 YNNKEL (reference sequence). V gave up 1 base and J gave up 5 bases, with 11 bases separating them. The CDR3 contains 14 residues. The CDR3 DNA sequence: TGTGCCAGCAGCCAAGTGAGTAGCGCGACTGAAGCTTTCTTT. This encodes CASSQVSSATEAFF.

The chain combines TRBV12-3 or TRBV12-4 with TRBJ1-5; perhaps TRBD1 as D (5 bases). V lost 7 bases and J 6 bases, leaving 10 bases between the germline ends. The CDR3 is 12 residues long. CDR3: CASKTVRQPQHF. The DNA for the CDR3 is TGTGCCAGCAAGACAGTTCGTCAGCCCCAGCATTTT.

The J gene is TRBJ2-3, the V gene TRBV7-2; D is perhaps TRBD2 (7 bases). This CDR3 contains 15 residues. The germline gives CDR1 SGHTA, CDR2 FQGNSA. The ends were cut back, 2 bases at V and 2 bases at J, with 11 bases in the middle. CDR3 sequence: CASSLRGTTTDTQYF. CDR3 in DNA: TGTGCCAGCAGCTTAAGGGGGACTACCACAGATACGCAGTATTTT.

Only one count was recorded for this clone. This sequence joins TRBV3-1 (or the pseudogene TRBV3-2) and TRBJ1-2; D possibly corresponds to TRBD1 (5 bases). This CDR3 has 15 amino acids. Per germline, CDR1 LGHDT and CDR2 YNNKEL (reference sequence). The V gene lost 0 bases and the J gene lost 3 bases, with 11 bases spanning the gap. The CDR3: CASSQEMGTHYGYTF. In DNA form, the CDR3 reads TGTGCCAGCAGCCAAGAAATGGGGACGCACTATGGCTACACCTTC.

V gene TRBV5-1 combines with J gene TRBJ1-2, with D possibly TRBD1 on 5 matching bases. CDR1 is SGHRS and CDR2 is YFSETQ in the germline V gene. CDR3 length equals 15 residues. V shed 0 bases and J shed 3 bases, with 12 bases lying between them. The CDR3 DNA is TGCGCCAGCAGCTTGGGAGGGACGGATTACTATGGCTACACCTTC. Translating gives CASSLGGTDYYGYTF.

The chain combines TRBV5-5 with TRBJ1-6; D not resolved. The germline V and J ends were trimmed by 4 bases and 8 bases, with 16 bases remaining between them. The length of the CDR3 is 15 residues. The germline V gene encodes CDR1 SGHKS and CDR2 YYEKEE (reference sequence). The DNA for the CDR3 is TGTGCCAGCAGCCCTACCGGGCCGGATGATTCACCCCTCCACTTT. Protein: CASSPTGPDDSPLHF.

V and J are TRBV7-9 and TRBJ2-3; the D gene is possibly TRBD1 (5 bases). The CDR3 consists of 13 residues. The V and J ends lost 1 base and 7 bases respectively, with 9 bases between them. Germline V gives CDR1 SEHNR, CDR2 FQNEAQ (reference sequence). CDR3 sequence reads: CASSLGGENTQYF. As DNA, the CDR3 is TGTGCCAGCAGCTTAGGGGGCGAGAATACGCAGTATTTT.

This clone was recorded once. This chain joins TRBV11-2 and TRBJ2-7; 8 bases line up with TRBD1. The CDR3 sequence is 16 residues long. V gave up 3 bases and J gave up 3 bases; unmatched junction bases: 10. The germline CDR1 and CDR2 sequences are SGHAT and FQNNGV. The CDR3 protein is CASSFGSGGLSYEQYF. As DNA, the CDR3 is TGTGCCAGCAGCTTTGGTTCAGGGGGCCTAAGCTACGAGCAGTACTTC. Drawing the rest from reference TRBV11-2 and TRBJ2-7, the complete variable domain is EAGVAQSPRYKIIEKRQSVAFWCNPISGHATLYWYQQILGQGPKLLIQFQNNGVVDDSQLPKDRFSAERLKGVDSTLKIQPAKLEDSAVYLCASSFGSGGLSYEQYFGPGTRLTVT.

The chain is built from TRBV5-1 and TRBJ2-1; 7 bases match TRBD1. From germline, CDR1 is SGHRS and CDR2 YFSETQ. The CDR3 contains 12 residues. The V segment lost 3 bases and the J segment 7 bases; nucleotides outside the gene matches: 1. This chain's CDR3 is CASSSQGNEQFF. The DNA of the CDR3 is TGCGCCAGCAGCTCACAGGGGAATGAGCAGTTCTTC.

The V and J genes are TRBV11-2 and TRBJ1-5; possibly TRBD1 for D (6 bases). The germline gives CDR1 SGHAT, CDR2 FQNNGV. Trimming shortened V by 1 base and J by 3 bases, and 22 bases separated the two germline ends. This CDR3 is built from 19 residues. In DNA, the CDR3 is TGTGCCAGCAGCTTAGGTCGCCCGACAGGCCGGCCATACAATCAGCCCCAGCATTTT. As protein: CASSLGRPTGRPYNQPQHF.

The chain recombines TRBV7-8 with TRBJ2-7; the match to TRBD2 covers 7 bases. Germline CDR1 SGHVS, CDR2 FQNEAQ. V gave up 3 bases and J gave up 0 bases; unmatched junction bases: 8. This CDR3 is built from 16 residues. This CDR3 is CASSFTVGGFSYEQYF. CDR3 DNA sequence: TGTGCCAGCAGCTTTACGGTGGGAGGGTTCTCCTACGAGCAGTACTTC.

The J gene is TRBJ2-7, the V gene TRBV24-1; D tentatively fits TRBD1 or TRBD2 (5 bases each). CDR3 length: 15 amino acids. V was trimmed by 2 bases and J by 0 bases, leaving 10 bases between them. From germline, CDR1 is KGHDR and CDR2 SFDVKD. The CDR3 coding sequence is TGTGCCACCAGTGATTCCGGGACGAACTCCTACGAGCAGTACTTC. Translated: CATSDSGTNSYEQYF.

The chain has TRBV5-1 and TRBJ2-7; the D gene is possibly TRBD2 (5 bases). Trimming took 1 base from V and 5 from J, leaving 13 bases between them. Germline values: CDR1 SGHRS, CDR2 YFSETQ. This CDR3 spans 14 amino acids. Here the CDR3 reads CASSLWEAGDEQYF. The CDR3 nucleotides read TGCGCCAGCAGCTTGTGGGAAGCCGGGGACGAGCAGTACTTC.

This chain connects TRBV2 to TRBJ1-2; no definite D call. The CDR3 length is 14 residues. The germline CDR1 and CDR2 sequences are SNHLY and FYNNEI. V was cut by 11 bases and J by 5 bases, with 21 bases left in between. CDR3 residues: CASQQERLSYGYTF. DNA for the CDR3: TGTGCCTCCCAGCAGGAACGGTTGTCTTATGGCTACACCTTC.

The genes are TRBV5-5 and TRBJ2-3; D gene unclear. Trimming removed 0 bases from V and 0 bases from J, with 11 bases in between. The V gene's germline CDR1 is SGHKS and CDR2 YYEKEE (reference sequence). CDR3 size: 16 residues. The CDR3 nucleotides read TGTGCCAGCAGCTTGGGACGGACCGCCAGCACAGATACGCAGTATTTT. Translation gives CASSLGRTASTDTQYF.